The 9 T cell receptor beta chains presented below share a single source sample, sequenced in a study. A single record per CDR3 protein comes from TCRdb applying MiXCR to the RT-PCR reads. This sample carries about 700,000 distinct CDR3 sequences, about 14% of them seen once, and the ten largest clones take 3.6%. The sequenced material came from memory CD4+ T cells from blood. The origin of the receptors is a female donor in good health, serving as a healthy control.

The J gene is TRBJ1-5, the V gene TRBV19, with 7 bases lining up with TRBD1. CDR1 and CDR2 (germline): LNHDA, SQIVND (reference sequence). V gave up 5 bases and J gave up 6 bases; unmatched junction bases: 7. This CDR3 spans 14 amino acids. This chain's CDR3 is CASSPQTGRQPQHF. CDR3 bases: TGTGCCAGTAGTCCCCAGACAGGGCGTCAGCCCCAGCATTTT.

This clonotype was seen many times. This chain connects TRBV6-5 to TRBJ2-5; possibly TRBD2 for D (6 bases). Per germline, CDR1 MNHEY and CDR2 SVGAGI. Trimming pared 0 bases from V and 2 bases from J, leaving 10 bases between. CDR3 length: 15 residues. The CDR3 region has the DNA TGTGCCAGCAGTTACTCGGGGGGTGCACAAGAGACCCAGTACTTC. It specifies CASSYSGGAQETQYF.

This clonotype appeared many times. In DNA, the CDR3 is TGTGCCAGCAGTGGGGACGCCTACTACAATGAGCAGTTCTTC. Its translation: CASSGDAYYNEQFF. The chain carries TRBV12-3 or TRBV12-4 and TRBJ2-1; D might be TRBD1 or TRBD2, each matching 5 bases. The CDR3 is made up of 14 amino acids. The V end was cut by 5 bases, the J end by 3 bases, with 11 bases between.

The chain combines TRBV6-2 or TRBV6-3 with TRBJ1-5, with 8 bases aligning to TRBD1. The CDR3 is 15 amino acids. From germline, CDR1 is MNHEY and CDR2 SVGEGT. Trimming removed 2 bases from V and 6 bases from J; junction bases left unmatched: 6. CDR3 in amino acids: CASSYMDRAIQPQHF. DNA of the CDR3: TGTGCCAGCAGTTACATGGACAGGGCAATTCAGCCCCAGCATTTT.

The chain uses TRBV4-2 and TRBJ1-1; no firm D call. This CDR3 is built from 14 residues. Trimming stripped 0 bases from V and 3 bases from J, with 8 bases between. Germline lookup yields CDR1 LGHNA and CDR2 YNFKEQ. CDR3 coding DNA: TGTGCCAGCAGCCAAGATCCGGACTACACTGAAGCTTTCTTT. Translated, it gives CASSQDPDYTEAFF.

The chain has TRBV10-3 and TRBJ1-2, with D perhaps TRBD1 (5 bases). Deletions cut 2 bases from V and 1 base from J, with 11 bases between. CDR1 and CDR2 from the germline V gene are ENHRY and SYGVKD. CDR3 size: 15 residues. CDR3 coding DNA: TGTGCCATCAGTGAGAGCCCGGGACTTAACTATGGCTACACCTTC. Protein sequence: CAISESPGLNYGYTF.

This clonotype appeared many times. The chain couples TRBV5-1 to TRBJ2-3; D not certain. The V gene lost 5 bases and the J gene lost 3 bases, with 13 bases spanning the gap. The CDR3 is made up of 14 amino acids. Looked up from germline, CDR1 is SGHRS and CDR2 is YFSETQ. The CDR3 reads CASSPEESTDTQYF. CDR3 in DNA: TGCGCCAGCAGTCCCGAGGAGTCGACAGATACGCAGTATTTT. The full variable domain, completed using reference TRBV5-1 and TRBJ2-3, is KAGVTQTPRYLIKTRGQQVTLSCSPISGHRSVSWYQQTPGQGLQFLFEYFSETQRNKGNFPGRFSGRQFSNSRSEMNVSTLELGDSALYLCASSPEESTDTQYFGPGTRLTVL.

CDR3: CASSLVGTSGRSSTDTQYF. For the CDR3, the DNA is TGTGCCAGCAGCTTAGTCGGGACTAGCGGGAGGTCCAGCACAGATACGCAGTATTTT. This chain connects TRBV7-2 to TRBJ2-3; 15 bases line up with TRBD2. The CDR3 runs to 19 residues. The V gene end was trimmed by 1 base and the J gene end by 0 bases; junction bases not matched to a gene: 5. Germline CDR1 and CDR2: SGHTA and FQGNSA.

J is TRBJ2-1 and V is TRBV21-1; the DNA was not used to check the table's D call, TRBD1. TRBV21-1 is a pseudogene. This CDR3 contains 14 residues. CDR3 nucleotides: TGTGCCAGCATGGAGGGGACACCCTACAATGAGCAGTTCTTC. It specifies CASMEGTPYNEQFF.